A single sample is the source of the 16 T cell receptor beta chains below, sequenced in a study of blood T cell repertoires in COVID-19. Clones were read by immunoSEQ multiplex PCR, and TCRdb kept only the in-frame ones, dropping some. The sample includes some 250,000 clones, approximately 85% of them seen just once. Sequenced input: PBMCs or T cells enriched from blood (not recorded which). The receptors here all came from a woman aged 45-59 years who had recovered from COVID-19.

This chain uses TRBV19 with TRBJ2-6; D is unresolved. Germline V gene data show CDR1 as LNHDA and CDR2 as SQIVND (reference sequence). The germline V and J ends were trimmed by 5 bases and 4 bases, with 9 bases remaining between them. This CDR3 is 14 amino acids long. In DNA, the CDR3 is TGTGCCAGTAGTCTGGGCACCGGGGCCAACGTCCTGACTTTC. It encodes CASSLGTGANVLTF.

A single count supports this clone. The chain uses TRBV6-4 and TRBJ2-3, with TRBD2 identical over 8 bases. Germline values: CDR1 MRHNA, CDR2 SNTAGT. J lost 2 bases, V lost 3 bases, and 4 bases had no gene match. CDR3 size: 15 residues. CDR3 nucleotide sequence: TGTGCCAGCAGTGATGGACTAGCAGCCACAGATACGCAGTATTTT. Protein sequence: CASSDGLAATDTQYF.

This clone was picked up one time. The same CDR3 arises from other DNA sequences in this sample as well. This chain uses TRBV5-1 with TRBJ2-3, with a weak D call TRBD1 (6 bases). CDR3 length: 14 residues. Germline V gives CDR1 SGHRS, CDR2 YFSETQ. Trimming shortened V by 4 bases and J by 4 bases, and 13 bases separated the two germline ends. DNA of the CDR3: TGCGCCAGCAGCCCGCGCCAGGGGCCAGATACGCAGTATTTT. Translated, it gives CASSPRQGPDTQYF.

The chain is built from TRBV5-1 and TRBJ2-5; D possibly corresponds to TRBD1 (5 bases). Looked up from germline, CDR1 is SGHRS and CDR2 is YFSETQ. The CDR3 runs 15 residues. Trimming removed 0 bases from V and 4 bases from J, with 13 bases in between. Written as DNA, the CDR3 is TGCGCCAGCAGCTTGGCCGGCAGGGTGGGAGAGACCCAGTACTTC. Its translation is CASSLAGRVGETQYF. Full variable domain (missing parts from reference TRBV5-1 and TRBJ2-5): KAGVTQTPRYLIKTRGQQVTLSCSPISGHRSVSWYQQTPGQGLQFLFEYFSETQRNKGNFPGRFSGRQFSNSRSEMNVSTLELGDSALYLCASSLAGRVGETQYFGPGTRLLVL.

CDR3 nucleotide sequence: TGTGCCAGCAGTGGGTTCACAGGGATTCACTATGGCTACACCTTC. Translated: CASSGFTGIHYGYTF. V is TRBV25-1 and J is TRBJ1-2; maybe TRBD1 (6 bases). The V gene's germline CDR1 is MGHDK and CDR2 SYGVNS. V was clipped by 4 bases and J by 3 bases, with 15 bases between them. The CDR3 runs 15 residues.

This clone was counted between two and nine times. V usage is TRBV19 and J usage is TRBJ1-2; no reliable D call. This CDR3 region has 12 residues. V lost 5 bases, J lost 7 bases, and 11 bases lay in between. Germline-derived CDR1 and CDR2 are LNHDA and SQIVND (reference sequence). CDR3 region: CASSYSSGGYTF. The CDR3 DNA reads as TGTGCCAGTAGTTACAGTTCCGGTGGCTACACCTTC.

The rearrangement joins TRBV7-2 to TRBJ2-3; D is unclear. Germline CDR1 reads SGHTA; CDR2 reads FQGNSA. The ends were cut back, 1 base at V and 4 bases at J, with 12 bases in the middle. This CDR3 spans 15 amino acids. The CDR3 sequence is CASSLGYGFPDTQYF. The CDR3 coding sequence is TGTGCCAGCAGCTTAGGGTATGGCTTCCCAGATACGCAGTATTTT.

This clone showed up just a few times. The genes are TRBV3-1 (or the pseudogene TRBV3-2) and TRBJ1-6, with 7 bases lining up with TRBD1. This CDR3 contains 14 residues. V shed 6 bases and J 4 bases; nucleotides not matched to a gene: 3. From germline, CDR1 is LGHDT and CDR2 YNNKEL (reference sequence). DNA of the CDR3: TGTGCCAGCAGTATGGGACAGTATAATTCACCCCTCCACTTT. This codes for CASSMGQYNSPLHF.

This chain connects TRBV3-1 (or the pseudogene TRBV3-2) to TRBJ2-1; 10 bases agree with TRBD2. This CDR3 spans 18 amino acids. Germline values: CDR1 LGHDT, CDR2 YNNKEL (reference sequence). The V segment lost 5 bases and the J segment 3 bases; nucleotides outside the gene matches: 13. CDR3 sequence: CASSSRYARTSGYNEQFF. The CDR3 coding sequence is TGTGCCAGCAGCTCACGATATGCCCGGACTAGCGGCTACAATGAGCAGTTCTTC.

The chain uses TRBV7-9 and TRBJ2-5; 9 bases line up with TRBD2. Per germline, CDR1 SEHNR and CDR2 FQNEAQ (reference sequence). V shed 1 base and J 2 bases; nucleotides not matched to a gene: 5. The CDR3 is made up of 16 amino acids. The CDR3 region is CASSLERLAEQETQYF. In DNA form, the CDR3 reads TGTGCCAGCAGCTTAGAAAGACTAGCGGAACAAGAGACCCAGTACTTC.

The genes are TRBV5-1 and TRBJ2-1; D might be TRBD1 (8 bases). The CDR3 totals 14 residues. Germline V gene sequence: CDR1 SGHRS, CDR2 YFSETQ. Trimming took 5 bases from V and 5 from J, leaving 14 bases between them. This CDR3 is CASSSQGGNNEQFF. The CDR3, as DNA: TGCGCCAGCAGTTCACAGGGGGGGAACAATGAGCAGTTCTTC.

The chain is built from TRBV24-1 and TRBJ2-7; D possibly corresponds to TRBD1 (7 bases). CDR1 is KGHDR, CDR2 SFDVKD, per germline. V dropped 11 bases and J dropped 1 base, with 14 bases sitting between them. The length of the CDR3 is 13 residues. The CDR3 region is CASDREVSYEQYF. For the CDR3, the DNA is TGTGCCAGTGACAGGGAGGTTTCCTACGAGCAGTACTTC.

This clone was seen a few times. The rearrangement joins TRBV11-2 to TRBJ1-3; a possible D gene is TRBD1 (6 bases). Germline V lookup: CDR1 SGHAT, CDR2 FQNNGV. The CDR3 spans 14 residues. Trimming shortened V by 1 base and J by 2 bases, and 6 bases separated the two germline ends. CDR3 bases: TGTGCCAGCAGCTTAGCAGGGGCTGGAAACACCATATATTTT. It is translated as CASSLAGAGNTIYF. The whole variable domain, remainder taken from reference TRBV11-2 and TRBJ1-3, is EAGVAQSPRYKIIEKRQSVAFWCNPISGHATLYWYQQILGQGPKLLIQFQNNGVVDDSQLPKDRFSAERLKGVDSTLKIQPAKLEDSAVYLCASSLAGAGNTIYFGEGSWLTVV.

The chain carries TRBV5-1 and TRBJ2-5, with 7 bases fitting TRBD1. CDR3 size: 15 residues. The germline V gene has CDR1 SGHRS and CDR2 YFSETQ. V was clipped by 4 bases and J by 2 bases; unmatched bases: 8. CDR3 nucleotide sequence: TGCGCCAGCAGCAGCTACAGGGGATGGCAAGAGACCCAGTACTTC. Amino acid sequence: CASSSYRGWQETQYF.

This chain uses TRBV24-1 with TRBJ2-1; a possible D gene is TRBD1 (5 bases). Trimming left V 6 bases short and J 12 bases short, with 17 bases between. This CDR3 is 13 amino acids long. CDR1 and CDR2 from the germline V gene are KGHDR and SFDVKD. CDR3 loop: CATSQSGADRQFF. The CDR3 nucleotides read TGTGCCACCAGTCAATCCGGTGCCGACAGGCAGTTCTTC.

Concerning this clone: Within the sample, other DNA sequences also encode this same CDR3. The genes are TRBV29-1 and TRBJ1-2; 10 nucleotides match TRBD1. Germline trimming cut 3 bases from V and 2 bases from J; bases unmatched to any gene: 3. Germline CDR1 reads SQVTM; CDR2 reads ANQGSEA. The CDR3 spans 14 residues. The chain's CDR3 is CSVERGQGNYGYTF. CDR3 nucleotide sequence: TGCAGCGTTGAGAGGGGACAGGGGAACTATGGCTACACCTTC.